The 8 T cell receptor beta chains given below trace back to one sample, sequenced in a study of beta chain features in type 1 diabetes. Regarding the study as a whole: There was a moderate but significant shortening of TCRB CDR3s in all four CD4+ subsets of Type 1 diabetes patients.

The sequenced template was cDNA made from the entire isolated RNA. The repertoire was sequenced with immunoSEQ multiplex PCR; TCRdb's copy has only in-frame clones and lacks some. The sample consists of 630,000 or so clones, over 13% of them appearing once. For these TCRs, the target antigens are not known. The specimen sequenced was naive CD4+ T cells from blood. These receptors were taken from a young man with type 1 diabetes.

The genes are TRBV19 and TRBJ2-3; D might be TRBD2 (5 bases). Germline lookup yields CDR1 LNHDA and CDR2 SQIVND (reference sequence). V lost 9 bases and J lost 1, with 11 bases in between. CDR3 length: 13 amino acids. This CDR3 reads CASALEGTDTQYF. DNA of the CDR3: TGTGCCAGCGCCCTGGAGGGCACAGATACGCAGTATTTT. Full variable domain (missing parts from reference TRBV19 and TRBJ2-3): DGGITQSPKYLFRKEGQNVTLSCEQNLNHDAMYWYRQDPGQGLRLIYYSQIVNDFQKGDIAEGYSVSREKKESFPLTVTSAQKNPTAFYLCASALEGTDTQYFGPGTRLTVL.

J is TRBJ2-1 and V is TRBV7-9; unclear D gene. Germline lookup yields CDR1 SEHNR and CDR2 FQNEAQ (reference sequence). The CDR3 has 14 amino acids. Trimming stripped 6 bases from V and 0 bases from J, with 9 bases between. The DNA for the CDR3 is TGTGCCAGCAGTAAACAGAGCTCCTACAATGAGCAGTTCTTC. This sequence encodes CASSKQSSYNEQFF.

The CDR3 DNA is TGTGCCTGGACTCGGAGGGCCGGAGATACGCAGTATTTT. Translated, it gives CAWTRRAGDTQYF. This rearrangement joins TRBV30 to TRBJ2-3; D is perhaps TRBD2 (6 bases). Trimming removed 4 bases at V and 5 bases at J, with 13 bases between. The germline gives CDR1 GTSNPN, CDR2 SVGIG (reference sequence). The CDR3 loop spans 13 amino acids.

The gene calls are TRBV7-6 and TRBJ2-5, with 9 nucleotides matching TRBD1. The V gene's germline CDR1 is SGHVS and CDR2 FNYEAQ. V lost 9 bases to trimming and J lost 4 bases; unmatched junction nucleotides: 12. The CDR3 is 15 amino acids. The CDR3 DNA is TGTGCCAGAGTACCGGGACAGGGCCAAAGAGAGACCCAGTACTTC. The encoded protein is CARVPGQGQRETQYF.

CDR3 amino acids: CASSVRVAHQETQYF. The DNA of the CDR3 is TGTGCCAGCAGCGTGAGGGTCGCGCATCAAGAGACCCAGTACTTC. The J gene is TRBJ2-5, the V gene TRBV9; D may be TRBD2 (5 bases). Germline CDR1 is SGDLS and CDR2 is YYNGEE. Trimming removed 2 bases from V and 2 bases from J, with 13 bases in between. The CDR3 consists of 15 residues.

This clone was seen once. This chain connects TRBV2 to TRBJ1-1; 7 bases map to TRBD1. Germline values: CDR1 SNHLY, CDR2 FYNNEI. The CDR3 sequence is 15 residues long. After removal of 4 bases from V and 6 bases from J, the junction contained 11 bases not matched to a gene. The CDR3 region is CASSADRQGKAEAFF. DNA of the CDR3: TGTGCCAGCAGTGCCGACCGACAGGGAAAGGCTGAAGCTTTCTTT.

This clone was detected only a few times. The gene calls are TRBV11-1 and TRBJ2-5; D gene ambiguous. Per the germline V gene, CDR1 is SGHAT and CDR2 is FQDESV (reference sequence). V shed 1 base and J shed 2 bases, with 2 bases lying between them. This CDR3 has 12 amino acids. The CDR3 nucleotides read TGTGCCAGCAGCTTAGATCAAGAGACCCAGTACTTC. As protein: CASSLDQETQYF.

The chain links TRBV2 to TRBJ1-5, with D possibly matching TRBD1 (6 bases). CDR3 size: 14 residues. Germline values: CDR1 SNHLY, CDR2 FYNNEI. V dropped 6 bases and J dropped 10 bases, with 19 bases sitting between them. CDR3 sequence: CASRGGQSHSPQHF. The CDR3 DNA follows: TGTGCCAGCAGAGGGGGTCAATCTCACTCCCCCCAGCATTTT.